One sample yielded the 5 T cell receptor beta chains listed below, sequenced in a study of blood T cell repertoires in COVID-19. The method was immunoSEQ multiplex PCR; TCRdb's version includes in-frame clones alone and lacks a portion of them. This table holds approximately 210,000 clones, around 80% found once. The sample consisted of peripheral blood. These receptors were obtained from a man aged 30 to 45 with active or convalescent COVID-19.

V gene TRBV12-3 or TRBV12-4 combines with J gene TRBJ2-6, with no clear D. This CDR3 has 13 amino acids. V lost 8 bases, J lost 1 base, and 6 bases lay in between. CDR3 sequence (DNA): TGTGCCAGCCGAGCTTCTGGGGCCAACGTCCTGACTTTC. As protein: CASRASGANVLTF.

The chain joins TRBV12-3 or TRBV12-4 to TRBJ1-2; no clear D gene. V lost 6 bases to trimming and J lost 7 bases, with 15 bases between them. The CDR3 is 13 amino acids. This chain's CDR3 is CASSSTVAGGYTF. Here the CDR3 DNA reads TGTGCCAGCAGCAGTACAGTTGCTGGTGGCTACACCTTC.

Here the CDR3 DNA reads TGTGCCAGCTCATCGACAGGGGGCGATCAGCCCCAGCATTTT. Translating it yields CASSSTGGDQPQHF. The V and J genes are TRBV18 and TRBJ1-5, with TRBD1 identical over 10 bases. CDR3 size: 14 residues. The V segment lost 5 bases and the J segment 5 bases; nucleotides outside the gene matches: 3. Germline CDR1 is KGHSH and CDR2 is LQKENI.

This chain connects TRBV28 to TRBJ1-2; D possibly corresponds to TRBD1 (6 bases). The germline V gene has CDR1 MDHEN and CDR2 SYDVKM. The CDR3 length is 15 residues. Trimming pared 5 bases from V and 2 bases from J, leaving 15 bases between. DNA for the CDR3: TGTGCCAGCAGTCAAATAGGGGGAAAGAACTATGGCTACACCTTC. It translates to CASSQIGGKNYGYTF.

This clone was observed a few times. V gene TRBV12-3 or TRBV12-4 combines with J gene TRBJ1-6; D is unresolved. This CDR3 spans 13 amino acids. V lost 4 bases and J 10 bases, leaving 11 bases between the germline ends. The CDR3 nucleotides read TGTGCCAGCAGTTCCGGGGTAGAATCACCCCTCCACTTT. It translates to CASSSGVESPLHF.